This T cell receptor beta chain emerged from a study of Ad26.COV2.S vaccination and SARS-CoV-2 variants. Study summary: Participant was drawn from the COV1001 Ad26.COV2.S trial arm. Study results and limitations: Substantial breadth was reportedly displayed by spike-specific CD8+ and CD4+ T cell responses after vaccination.

A note on this clone: As yet, its antigen is unknown.

Treatment specified: some 20 received Ad26.COV2.S at low or high dose, single or two shots; roughly five received placebo; per-sample allocation not given. The investigators took samples on day 63 after the first vaccine or placebo injection. CDR1 MDHEN and CDR2 SYDVKM come from the germline V gene. There are 14 residues in the CDR3. Trimming removed 11 bases from V and 4 bases from J, with 20 bases in between. Clones were read by immunoSEQ multiplex PCR, and TCRdb kept only the in-frame ones, dropping some. The data show some 480,000 clones, with around nine tenths seen just once and roughly 13% held by the top ten.

This chain links TRBV28 with TRBJ1-2, with a tentative D call TRBD1 (5 bases). This sequence was found in a person aged 18-65 years who received the Ad26.COV2.S COVID-19 vaccine or a placebo. Source: peripheral blood, taken in a trial of Ad26.COV2.S vaccine versus placebo. The CDR3 here is CAGSGIRASYGYTF. CDR3 DNA sequence: TGTGCCGGGAGTGGGATCAGGGCTTCCTATGGCTACACCTTC.